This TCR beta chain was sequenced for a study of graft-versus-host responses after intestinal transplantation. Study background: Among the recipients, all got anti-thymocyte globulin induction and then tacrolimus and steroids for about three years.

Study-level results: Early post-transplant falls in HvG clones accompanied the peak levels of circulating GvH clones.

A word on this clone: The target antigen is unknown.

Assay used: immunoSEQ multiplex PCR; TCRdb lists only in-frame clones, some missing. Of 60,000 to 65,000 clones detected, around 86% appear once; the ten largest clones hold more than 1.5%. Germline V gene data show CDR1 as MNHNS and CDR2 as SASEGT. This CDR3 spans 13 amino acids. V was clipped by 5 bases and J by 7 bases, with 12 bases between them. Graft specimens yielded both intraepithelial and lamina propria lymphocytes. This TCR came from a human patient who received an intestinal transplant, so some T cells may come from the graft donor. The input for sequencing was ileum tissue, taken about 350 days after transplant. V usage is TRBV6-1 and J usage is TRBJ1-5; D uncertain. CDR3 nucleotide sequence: TGTGCCAGCAGTTTGGGTGTCACGCAGCCCCAGCATTTT. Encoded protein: CASSLGVTQPQHF.